The count of the clone carrying this TCR beta chain is one. This sample was included in a study of blood T cell repertoires in COVID-19. Study-level information: From the United States, Italy and Spain came samples of acute and convalescent COVID-19.

The V gene lost 1 base and the J gene lost 5 bases, with 11 bases spanning the gap. The germline gives CDR1 SGHTA, CDR2 FQGNSA. The CDR3 runs 14 residues. As handled by the study authors: The authors estimated nucleated cell counts from reference gene primer amplification. Sequencing used immunoSEQ multiplex PCR; TCRdb keeps in-frame clones, though not all of them. The V and J calls and the clone size are those of that table, but D and trimming were determined from the DNA. The data contain about 66,000 clones, roughly 82% of them singletons. The chain links TRBV7-2 to TRBJ2-5; no reliable D call. The TCR was taken from a man aged 60-69 years with acute or convalescent COVID-19. The sample consisted of peripheral blood. The DNA for the CDR3 is TGTGCCAGCAGCTTAGTAGCCAGCGCGGAGACCCAGTACTTC. It specifies CASSLVASAETQYF.